This passage covers 14 T cell receptor beta chains from one sample sequenced in a study of blood T cells in healthy people across ages. Primers used in a second PCR of roughly 6 to 11 cycles were a sample-barcoded 5' primer and a J-beta primer mix. TCRdb passed the 5' RACE reads through MiXCR, listing each CDR3 protein once. The data contain about 560,000 distinct CDR3 sequences, about a quarter of them singletons. The same sample was also studied in work on T cells of mothers and their children.

The sequenced sample consisted of blood. Receptors originate from a boy aged 2 to 9 in good health.

This chain connects TRBV21-1 to TRBJ2-4; the table gives TRBD1 as D, unverified against the DNA. TRBV21-1 is a documented pseudogene. This CDR3 contains 18 residues. The CDR3 loop is CASGPPGYRGLAKNIQYF. CDR3 DNA sequence: TGTGCCAGCGGCCCCCCTGGATACAGGGGTCTAGCCAAAAACATTCAGTACTTC.

V usage is TRBV29-1 and J usage is TRBJ2-5; D remains ambiguous. The germline V gene encodes CDR1 SQVTM and CDR2 ANQGSEA. The CDR3 spans 13 residues. Trimming shortened V by 4 bases and J by 4 bases, and 13 bases separated the two germline ends. Here the CDR3 reads CSVVRVAGETQYF. The CDR3 DNA reads as TGCAGCGTTGTCCGGGTAGCAGGAGAGACCCAGTACTTC.

The chain carries TRBV5-1 and TRBJ2-3, with a weak D call TRBD2 (6 bases). From germline, CDR1 is SGHRS and CDR2 YFSETQ. Trimming pared 0 bases from V and 2 bases from J, leaving 16 bases between. This CDR3 region has 17 residues. The CDR3 bases are TGCGCCAGCAGCTTGGGGGGGGAGCCTAGCGACACAGATACGCAGTATTTT. Its translation is CASSLGGEPSDTDTQYF.

The chain couples TRBV12-3 or TRBV12-4 to TRBJ2-7; a possible D gene is TRBD1 (5 bases). This CDR3 contains 14 residues. V was trimmed by 6 bases and J by 3 bases, leaving 15 bases between them. CDR3 bases: TGTGCCAGCAGCAAAGGGGCATCCGGCTACGAGCAGTACTTC. This gives the protein CASSKGASGYEQYF.

The chain recombines TRBV20-1 with TRBJ1-4, with no clear D. V lost 0 bases and J 4 bases, leaving 9 bases between the germline ends. Germline CDR1 and CDR2: DFQATT and SNEGSKA (reference sequence). CDR3 length: 14 amino acids. The CDR3 is CSAREGRLNEKLFF. CDR3 bases: TGCAGTGCTAGAGAAGGACGCCTTAATGAAAAACTGTTTTTT.

This clonotype was seen only once. The J gene is TRBJ2-3, the V gene TRBV12-3 or TRBV12-4; either TRBD1 or TRBD2 may supply D (5 bases each). Deletions cut 6 bases from V and 4 bases from J, with 20 bases between. This CDR3 has 16 residues. The CDR3 DNA sequence: TGTGCCAGCAGCCAATCCGTTGGGGGTTACGCAGATACGCAGTATTTT. Its protein is CASSQSVGGYADTQYF.

This clonotype was picked up a small number of times. The chain's CDR3 is CSARGQGSANYGYTF. CDR3 DNA: TGCAGTGCTAGAGGACAGGGTTCAGCTAACTATGGCTACACCTTC. The J gene is TRBJ1-2, the V gene TRBV20-1; 7 bases match TRBD1. The CDR3 runs to 15 residues. V lost 1 base to trimming and J lost 0 bases; unmatched junction nucleotides: 5. Germline loops: CDR1 DFQATT, CDR2 SNEGSKA (reference sequence).

V gene TRBV5-1 combines with J gene TRBJ2-7; no clear D. Per the germline V gene, CDR1 is SGHRS and CDR2 is YFSETQ. This CDR3 comprises 14 residues. Trimming stripped 0 bases from V and 6 bases from J, with 13 bases between. CDR3 loop: CASSLANDLGEQYF. The CDR3 nucleotides read TGCGCCAGCAGCTTGGCGAACGATCTGGGCGAGCAGTACTTC.

This clonotype has only one observation. The V gene is TRBV13, the J gene TRBJ1-2, with unresolved D. CDR3 length: 15 residues. V was pared by 1 base and J by 7 bases, with 16 bases between. Germline CDR1 reads PRHDT; CDR2 reads FYEKMQ (reference sequence). CDR3 loop: CASSLAGSGAGGYTF. The DNA for the CDR3 is TGTGCCAGCAGCTTAGCCGGGTCCGGAGCGGGTGGCTACACCTTC.

Points on this clonotype: At one of its ends the junction is not consistent with the germline gene, which may arise from a read error. The DNA for the CDR3 is TGTGCCATCAAAAATGGGTCCTCCGAGCAGTACTTC. This sequence encodes CAIKNGSSEQYF. V gene TRBV10-3 combines with J gene TRBJ2-7; no firm D call. Germline assignment: CDR1 ENHRY and CDR2 SYGVKD. The CDR3 is 12 residues long.

The rearrangement links TRBV19 to TRBJ1-1; D gene uncertain. The CDR3 length is 15 residues. Deletions cut 3 bases from V and 5 bases from J, with 16 bases between. Germline V gene data show CDR1 as LNHDA and CDR2 as SQIVND (reference sequence). This CDR3 reads CASSMSWREWTEAFF. The CDR3 nucleotides are TGTGCCAGTAGTATGAGCTGGCGGGAGTGGACTGAAGCTTTCTTT. Based on the CDR3 plus reference TRBV19 and TRBJ1-1, the full variable domain is DGGITQSPKYLFRKEGQNVTLSCEQNLNHDAMYWYRQDPGQGLRLIYYSQIVNDFQKGDIAEGYSVSREKKESFPLTVTSAQKNPTAFYLCASSMSWREWTEAFFGQGTRLTVV.

This clonotype was seen a handful of times. A read error is possible here, since a much larger clone lies one base away. This chain connects TRBV7-6 to TRBJ2-5; TRBD1 agrees at 7 bases. The CDR3 is 14 residues long. Per germline, CDR1 SGHVS and CDR2 FNYEAQ. The ends lost 4 bases at V and 1 base at J; junction bases unmatched: 3. The CDR3 loop reads CASSSTGFQETQYF. CDR3 DNA sequence: TGTGCCAGCAGCTCGACAGGGTTCCAAGAGACCCAGTACTTC. Full variable domain (missing parts from reference TRBV7-6 and TRBJ2-5): GAGVSQSPRYKVTKRGQDVALRCDPISGHVSLYWYRQALGQGPEFLTYFNYEAQQDKSGLPNDRFSAERPEGSISTLTIQRTEQRDSAMYRCASSSTGFQETQYFGPGTRLLVL.

In this sample, this clonotype turned up a few times. The genes are TRBV10-3 and TRBJ2-5; D not resolved. CDR3 length: 12 residues. Trimming shortened V by 4 bases and J by 2 bases, and 5 bases separated the two germline ends. Germline lookup yields CDR1 ENHRY and CDR2 SYGVKD. The CDR3 sequence is CAISAAQETQYF. In DNA form, the CDR3 reads TGTGCCATCAGTGCCGCTCAAGAGACCCAGTACTTC.

V usage is TRBV20-1 and J usage is TRBJ2-1; the D gene is possibly TRBD2 (6 bases). The V end was cut by 4 bases, the J end by 9 bases, with 19 bases between. The CDR3 has 14 residues. Germline V gene lookup returns CDR1 DFQATT and CDR2 SNEGSKA (reference sequence). CDR3 nucleotide sequence: TGCAGTGCTATGAGGGAGGCTGGGAAGAGTGAGCAGTTCTTC. Amino acid sequence: CSAMREAGKSEQFF.